Listed here is a single T cell receptor beta chain. Sequenced by immunoSEQ multiplex PCR; TCRdb stores in-frame clones only, minus some. The sample has fewer than 65,000 clones; 80% to 90% are singletons. The data are from a study of blood T cell repertoires in COVID-19. The sample comprised peripheral blood. The sequence was collected from a man aged 60 to 69 with acute or convalescent COVID-19.

Here the CDR3 DNA reads TGTGCCAGCAGCCCCGGGAGGGGGCGCGATCAGCCCCAGCATTTT. It encodes CASSPGRGRDQPQHF. The V and J genes are TRBV3-1 (or the pseudogene TRBV3-2) and TRBJ1-5; 7 nucleotides align to TRBD1. CDR1 and CDR2 from the germline V gene are LGHDT and YNNKEL (reference sequence). This CDR3 is 15 amino acids long. V trimming: 4 bases; J trimming: 5 bases; junction bases outside the gene matches: 8.